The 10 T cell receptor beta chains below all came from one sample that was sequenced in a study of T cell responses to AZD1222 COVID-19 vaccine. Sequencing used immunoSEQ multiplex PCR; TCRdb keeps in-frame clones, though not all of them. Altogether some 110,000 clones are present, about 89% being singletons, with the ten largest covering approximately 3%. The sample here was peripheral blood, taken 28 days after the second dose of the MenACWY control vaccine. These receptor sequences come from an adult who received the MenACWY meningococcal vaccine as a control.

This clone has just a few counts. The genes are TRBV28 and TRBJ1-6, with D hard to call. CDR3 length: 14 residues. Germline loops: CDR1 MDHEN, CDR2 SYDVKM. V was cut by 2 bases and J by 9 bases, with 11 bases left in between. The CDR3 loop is CASSLAPSGSPLHF. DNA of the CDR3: TGTGCCAGCAGTTTAGCCCCATCTGGTTCACCCCTCCACTTT. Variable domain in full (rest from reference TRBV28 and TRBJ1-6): DVKVTQSSRYLVKRTGEKVFLECVQDMDHENMFWYRQDPGLGLRLIYFSYDVKMKEKGDIPEGYSVSREKKERFSLILESASTNQTSMYLCASSLAPSGSPLHFGNGTRLTVT.

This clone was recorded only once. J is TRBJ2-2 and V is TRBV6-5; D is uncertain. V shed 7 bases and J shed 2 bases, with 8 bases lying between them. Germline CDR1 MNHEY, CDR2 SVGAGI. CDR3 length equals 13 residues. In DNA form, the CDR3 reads TGTGCCAGCAAGTCAGAAAACACCGGGGAGCTGTTTTTT. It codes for CASKSENTGELFF.

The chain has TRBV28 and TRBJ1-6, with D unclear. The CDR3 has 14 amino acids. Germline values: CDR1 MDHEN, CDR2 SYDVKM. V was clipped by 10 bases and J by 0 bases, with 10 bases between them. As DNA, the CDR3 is TGTGCCACCCGTTCCGGCTCCTATAATTCACCCCTCCACTTT. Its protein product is CATRSGSYNSPLHF.

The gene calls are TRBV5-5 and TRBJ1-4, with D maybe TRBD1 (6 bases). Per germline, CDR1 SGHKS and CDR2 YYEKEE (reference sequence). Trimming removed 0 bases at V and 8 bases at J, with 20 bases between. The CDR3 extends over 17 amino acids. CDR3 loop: CASSLVLTGRGREKLFF. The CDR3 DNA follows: TGTGCCAGCAGCTTGGTTTTAACAGGGCGGGGTAGGGAAAAACTGTTTTTT.

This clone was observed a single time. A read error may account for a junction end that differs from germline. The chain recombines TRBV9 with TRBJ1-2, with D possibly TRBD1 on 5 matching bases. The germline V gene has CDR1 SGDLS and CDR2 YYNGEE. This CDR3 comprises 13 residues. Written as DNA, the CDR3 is TGCGCCAGCAGCGCAGGGCCCGGGGGGGTGTGCACCTTC. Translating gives CASSAGPGGVCTF.

The CDR3 spells CASSRHFTGGNYNSPLHF. The DNA of the CDR3 is TGTGCCAGCAGCCGACACTTCACAGGGGGCAACTATAATTCACCCCTCCACTTT. V gene TRBV14 combines with J gene TRBJ1-6, with 9 bases fitting TRBD1. CDR1 SGHDN and CDR2 FVKESK come from the germline V gene. This CDR3 comprises 18 residues. Trimming at V came to 4 bases and at J to 3 bases, leaving 10 bases not matched to a gene.

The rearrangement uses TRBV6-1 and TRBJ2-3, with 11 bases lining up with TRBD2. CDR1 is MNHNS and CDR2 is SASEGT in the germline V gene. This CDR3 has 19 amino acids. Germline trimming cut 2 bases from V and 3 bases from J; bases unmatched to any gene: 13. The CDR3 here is CASSESLIAGGLRTDTQYF. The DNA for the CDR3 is TGTGCCAGCAGTGAATCCTTGATAGCGGGGGGGTTGAGGACAGATACGCAGTATTTT.

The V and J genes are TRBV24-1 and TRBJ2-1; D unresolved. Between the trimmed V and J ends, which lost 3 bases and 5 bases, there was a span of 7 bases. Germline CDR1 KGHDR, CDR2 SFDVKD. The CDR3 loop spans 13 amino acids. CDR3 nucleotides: TGTGCCACCAGTGATAGGAATGACAATGAGCAGTTCTTC. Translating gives CATSDRNDNEQFF.

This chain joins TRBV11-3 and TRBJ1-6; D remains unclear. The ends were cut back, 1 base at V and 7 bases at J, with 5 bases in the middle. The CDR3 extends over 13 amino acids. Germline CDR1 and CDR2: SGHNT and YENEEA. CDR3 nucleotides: TGTGCCAGCAGCTTAGCTCCAAATTCACCCCTCCACTTT. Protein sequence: CASSLAPNSPLHF.

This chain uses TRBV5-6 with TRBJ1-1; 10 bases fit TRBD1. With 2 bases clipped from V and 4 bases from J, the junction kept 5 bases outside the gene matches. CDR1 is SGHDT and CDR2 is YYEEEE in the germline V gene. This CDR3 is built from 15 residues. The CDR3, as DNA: TGTGCCAGCAGCTTAACCGGGACAGGGGTCACTGAAGCTTTCTTT. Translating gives CASSLTGTGVTEAFF.